This passage covers 5 T cell receptor beta chains from one sample sequenced in a study of cytomegalovirus exposure and HLA in healthy donors. Data came from immunoSEQ multiplex PCR; TCRdb stores just in-frame clones and leaves some out. In the table there are 150,000 or so clones, 65% to 90% of which are singletons. Sequencing input: PBMCs. These receptors were taken from a man aged 18 to 35 in good health and CMV-seropositive.

The chain employs TRBV5-4 and TRBJ2-3; perhaps TRBD2 as D (7 bases). The CDR3 has 14 amino acids. The ends were cut back, 0 bases at V and 4 bases at J, with 9 bases in the middle. Per the germline V gene, CDR1 is SGHNT and CDR2 is YYREEE (reference sequence). The CDR3 coding sequence is TGTGCCAGCAGCTTGGAGGGGGGGTCAGATACGCAGTATTTT. This sequence encodes CASSLEGGSDTQYF.

The rearrangement joins TRBV6-5 to TRBJ2-1; D uncertain. The CDR3 covers 11 residues. With 5 bases removed from V and 6 bases from J, the gap between germline ends came to 5 bases. Germline V lookup: CDR1 MNHEY, CDR2 SVGAGI. CDR3 DNA: TGTGCCAGCAGTATCGGCAATGAGCAGTTCTTC. Amino acids: CASSIGNEQFF.

This clone has more than one count but fewer than ten. The chain links TRBV19 to TRBJ2-2; D is perhaps TRBD2 (8 bases). From germline, CDR1 is LNHDA and CDR2 SQIVND (reference sequence). The CDR3 sequence is 19 residues long. Trimming took off 6 bases at V and 5 bases at J, with 28 bases between the two ends. This CDR3 is CASRATGLRREVGTGELFF. For the CDR3, the DNA is TGTGCCAGTAGGGCGACAGGGCTGAGGCGGGAGGTCGGGACCGGGGAGCTGTTTTTT. The full variable domain, rest sourced from reference TRBV19 and TRBJ2-2, is DGGITQSPKYLFRKEGQNVTLSCEQNLNHDAMYWYRQDPGQGLRLIYYSQIVNDFQKGDIAEGYSVSREKKESFPLTVTSAQKNPTAFYLCASRATGLRREVGTGELFFGEGSRLTVL.

CDR3 sequence: CASSRRNRVNEQFF. DNA of the CDR3: TGCGCCAGCAGCCGGAGGAACCGGGTAAATGAGCAGTTCTTC. The chain has TRBV4-3 and TRBJ2-1; the D gene is possibly TRBD2 (5 bases). This CDR3 contains 14 residues. Germline V gives CDR1 LGHNA, CDR2 YSLEER. The V end was cut by 4 bases, the J end by 7 bases, with 14 bases between.

This clone appeared once. The rearrangement uses TRBV6-5 and TRBJ2-7; D possibly corresponds to TRBD1 (5 bases). This CDR3 contains 15 residues. V was trimmed by 0 bases and J by 6 bases, leaving 15 bases between them. Germline assignment: CDR1 MNHEY and CDR2 SVGAGI. The CDR3 loop is CASSYSIREKREQYF. CDR3 DNA sequence: TGTGCCAGCAGTTACTCGATCAGGGAAAAACGCGAGCAGTACTTC.